This T cell receptor (beta chain) was documented in a study of shared clonotypes between healthy human individuals. Findings and limits, study-wide: The study found approximately 5% of naive CD4 clonotypes shared across four donors. Naive subsets usually exceeded memory subsets in estimated richness.

A remark on this clone: As yet, its antigen is unknown.

Produced via immunoSEQ multiplex PCR; TCRdb's table is partial and in-frame only. The sample holds some 1.4 million clones; more than 95% are singletons and the top ten take approximately 1.2%. Sequencing used naive CD4+ T cells sorted from blood. The subset: CD45RA+ positively selected. The TCR originated in a young man in good health.

CDR3 loop: CASSLGNTDEQYF. Written as DNA, the CDR3 is TGTGCCAGCTCACTGGGGAACACGGACGAGCAGTACTTC. The rearrangement joins TRBV18 to TRBJ2-7, with D uncertain. There are 13 residues in the CDR3. Germline lookup yields CDR1 KGHSH and CDR2 LQKENI. V gave up 4 bases and J gave up 5 bases, with 12 bases separating them.